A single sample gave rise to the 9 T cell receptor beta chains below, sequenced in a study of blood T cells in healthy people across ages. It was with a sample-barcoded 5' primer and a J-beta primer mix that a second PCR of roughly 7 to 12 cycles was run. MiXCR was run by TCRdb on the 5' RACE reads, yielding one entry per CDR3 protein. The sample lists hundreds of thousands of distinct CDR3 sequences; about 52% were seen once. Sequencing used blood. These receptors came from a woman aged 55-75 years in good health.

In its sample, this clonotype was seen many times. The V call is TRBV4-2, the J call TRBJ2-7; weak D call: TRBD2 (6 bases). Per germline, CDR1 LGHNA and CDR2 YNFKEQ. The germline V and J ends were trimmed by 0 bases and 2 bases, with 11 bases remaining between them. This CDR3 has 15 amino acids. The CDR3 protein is CASSQDRDFTYEQYF. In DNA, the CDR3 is TGTGCCAGCAGCCAAGATAGGGACTTTACCTACGAGCAGTACTTC.

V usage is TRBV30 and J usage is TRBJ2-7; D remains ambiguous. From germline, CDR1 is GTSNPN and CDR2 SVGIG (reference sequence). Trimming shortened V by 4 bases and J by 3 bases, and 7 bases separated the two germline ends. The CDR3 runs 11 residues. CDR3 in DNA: TGTGCCTGGAACCCGGGCTACGAGCAGTACTTC. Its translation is CAWNPGYEQYF.

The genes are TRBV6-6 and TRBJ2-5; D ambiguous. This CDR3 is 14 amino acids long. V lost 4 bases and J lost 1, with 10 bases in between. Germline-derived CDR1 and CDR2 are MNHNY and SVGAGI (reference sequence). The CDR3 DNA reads TGTGCCAGCAGTTCCCCCATGGCCCAAGAGACCCAGTACTTC. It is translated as CASSSPMAQETQYF.

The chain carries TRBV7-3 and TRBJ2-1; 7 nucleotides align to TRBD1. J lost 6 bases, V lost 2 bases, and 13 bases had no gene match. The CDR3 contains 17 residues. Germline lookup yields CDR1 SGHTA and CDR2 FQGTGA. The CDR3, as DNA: TGTGCCAGCAGCTTAGCCACAGGGGAAATAGCTTCCAATGAGCAGTTCTTC. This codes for CASSLATGEIASNEQFF.

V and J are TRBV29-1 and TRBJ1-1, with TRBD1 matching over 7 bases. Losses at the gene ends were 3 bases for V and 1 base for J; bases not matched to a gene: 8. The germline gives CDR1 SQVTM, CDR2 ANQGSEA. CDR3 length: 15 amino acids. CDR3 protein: CSVDQRGGANTEAFF. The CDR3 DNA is TGCAGCGTTGACCAGCGAGGGGGCGCGAACACTGAAGCTTTCTTT. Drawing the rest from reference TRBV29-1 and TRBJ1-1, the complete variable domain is SAVISQKPSRDICQRGTSLTIQCQVDSQVTMMFWYRQQPGQSLTLIATANQGSEATYESGFVIDKFPISRPNLTFSTLTVSNMSPEDSSIYLCSVDQRGGANTEAFFGQGTRLTVV.

The CDR3 is CASSHAGTVSYNEQFF. DNA for the CDR3: TGTGCCAGCAGCCACGCCGGGACGGTCTCCTACAATGAGCAGTTCTTC. This sequence joins TRBV4-2 and TRBJ2-1, with D perhaps matching TRBD1 or TRBD2 (5 bases each). Looked up from germline, CDR1 is LGHNA and CDR2 is YNFKEQ. V lost 3 bases and J 0 bases, leaving 12 bases between the germline ends. The CDR3 is 16 amino acids.

The CDR3 sequence: CASSIDRGEQETQYF. The CDR3 DNA follows: TGTGCCAGCAGCATAGACAGGGGAGAACAAGAGACCCAGTACTTC. This chain links TRBV7-7 with TRBJ2-5; 8 nucleotides line up with TRBD1. The trim removed 5 bases at V and 2 bases at J, leaving 7 bases unmatched. Germline V CDR1 and CDR2: SSHAT, FNYEAQ (reference sequence). This CDR3 is built from 15 residues.

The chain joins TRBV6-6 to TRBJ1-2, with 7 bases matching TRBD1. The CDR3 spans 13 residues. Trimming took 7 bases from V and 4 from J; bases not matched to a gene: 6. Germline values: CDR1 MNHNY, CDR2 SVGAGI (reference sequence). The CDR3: CASTKDRIYGYTF. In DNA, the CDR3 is TGTGCCAGCACCAAGGACAGGATCTATGGCTACACCTTC.

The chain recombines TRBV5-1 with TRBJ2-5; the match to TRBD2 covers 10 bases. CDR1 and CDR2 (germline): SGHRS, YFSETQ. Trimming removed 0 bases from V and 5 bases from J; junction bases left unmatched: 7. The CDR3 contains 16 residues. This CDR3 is CASSLEVAGGAETQYF. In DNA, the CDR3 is TGCGCCAGCAGCTTGGAGGTAGCGGGAGGTGCGGAGACCCAGTACTTC.